This section outlines one TCR beta chain sequence together with its context. Its specificity is unknown. Per germline, CDR1 MDHEN and CDR2 SYDVKM. CDR3 size: 18 residues. The record originates from a study of T cells expressing NK-cell markers. Study information: Seven of the eight sequenced donors were HCMV-seropositive; one was seronegative. Overall study results and limits: Also leading the CD3+CD56-NKG2C+ fraction in a handful of donors were these clonotypes.

TCRdb reprocessed the 5' RACE reads and stores each CDR3 protein as one record, lacking DNA. This table holds about 460,000 distinct CDR3 sequences. This chain uses TRBV28 with TRBJ1-1. Sequences were obtained from blood T cells: a sorted CD56 or NKG2C T cell subset, CD4+ or CD8+ T cells, or bulk PBMC T cells (not recorded which). The clonotype originates from a woman in her forties or fifties in good health. The CDR3 sequence: CASNSGRDSTRWNTEAFF.